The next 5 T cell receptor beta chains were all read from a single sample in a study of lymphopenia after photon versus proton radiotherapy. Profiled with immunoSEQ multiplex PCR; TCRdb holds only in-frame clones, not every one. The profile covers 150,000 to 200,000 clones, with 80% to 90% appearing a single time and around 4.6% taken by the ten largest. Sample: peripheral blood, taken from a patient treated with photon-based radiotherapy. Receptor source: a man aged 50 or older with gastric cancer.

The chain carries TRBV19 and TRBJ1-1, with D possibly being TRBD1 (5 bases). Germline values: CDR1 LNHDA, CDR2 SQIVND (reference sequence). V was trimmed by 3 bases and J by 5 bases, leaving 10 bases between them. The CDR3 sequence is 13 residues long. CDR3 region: CASSIGGGTEAFF. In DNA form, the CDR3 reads TGTGCCAGTAGTATCGGGGGTGGAACTGAAGCTTTCTTT.

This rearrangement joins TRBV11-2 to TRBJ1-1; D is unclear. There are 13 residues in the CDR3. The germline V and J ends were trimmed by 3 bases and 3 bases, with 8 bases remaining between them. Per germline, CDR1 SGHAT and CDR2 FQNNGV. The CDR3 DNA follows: TGTGCCAGCAGCTTCCCGGCCTACACTGAAGCTTTCTTT. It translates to CASSFPAYTEAFF.

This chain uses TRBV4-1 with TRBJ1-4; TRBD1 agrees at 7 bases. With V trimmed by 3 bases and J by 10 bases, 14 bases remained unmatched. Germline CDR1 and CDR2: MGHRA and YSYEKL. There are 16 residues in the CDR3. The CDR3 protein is CASSQLAGTAKGKLFF. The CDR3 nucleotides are TGCGCCAGCAGCCAGCTAGCCGGGACAGCCAAGGGAAAACTGTTTTTT.

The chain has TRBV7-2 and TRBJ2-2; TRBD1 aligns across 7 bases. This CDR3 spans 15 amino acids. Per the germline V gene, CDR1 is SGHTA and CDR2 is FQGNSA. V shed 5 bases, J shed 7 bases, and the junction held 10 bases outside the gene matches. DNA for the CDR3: TGTGCCAGCAGCCGCCAGACAGGGAGTGACGGGGAGCTGTTTTTT. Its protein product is CASSRQTGSDGELFF.

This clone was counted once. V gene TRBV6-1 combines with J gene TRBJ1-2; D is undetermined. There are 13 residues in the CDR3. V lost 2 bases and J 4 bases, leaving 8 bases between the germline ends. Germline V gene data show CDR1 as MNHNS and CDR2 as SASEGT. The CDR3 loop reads CASSESGRYGYTF. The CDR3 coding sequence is TGTGCCAGCAGTGAATCGGGCCGCTATGGCTACACCTTC.